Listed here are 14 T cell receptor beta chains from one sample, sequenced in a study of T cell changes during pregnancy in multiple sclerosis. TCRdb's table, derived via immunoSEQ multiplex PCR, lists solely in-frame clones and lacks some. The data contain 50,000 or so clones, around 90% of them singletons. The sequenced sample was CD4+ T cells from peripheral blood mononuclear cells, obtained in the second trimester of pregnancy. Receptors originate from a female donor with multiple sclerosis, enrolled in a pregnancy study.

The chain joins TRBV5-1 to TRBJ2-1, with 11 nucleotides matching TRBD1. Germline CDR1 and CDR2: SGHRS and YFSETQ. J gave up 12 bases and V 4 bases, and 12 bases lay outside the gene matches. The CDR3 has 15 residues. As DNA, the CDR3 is TGCGCCAGCAGCGAGGGGACAGGGGGAAATTCTAGGCAGTTCTTC. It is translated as CASSEGTGGNSRQFF.

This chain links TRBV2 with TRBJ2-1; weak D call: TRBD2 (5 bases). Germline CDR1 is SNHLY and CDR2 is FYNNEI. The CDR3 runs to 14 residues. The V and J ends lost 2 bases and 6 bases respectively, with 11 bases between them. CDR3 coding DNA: TGTGCCAGCAGTGAATTCCTAGCAGGCAATGAGCAGTTCTTC. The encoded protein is CASSEFLAGNEQFF. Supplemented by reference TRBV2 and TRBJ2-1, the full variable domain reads EPEVTQTPSHQVTQMGQEVILRCVPISNHLYFYWYRQILGQKVEFLVSFYNNEISEKSEIFDDQFSVERPDGSNFTLKIRSTKLEDSAMYFCASSEFLAGNEQFFGPGTRLTVL.

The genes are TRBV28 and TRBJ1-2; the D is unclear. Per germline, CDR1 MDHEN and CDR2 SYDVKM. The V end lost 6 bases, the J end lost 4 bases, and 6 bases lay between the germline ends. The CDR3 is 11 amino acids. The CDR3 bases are TGTGCCAGCAGGGCTTCCTATGGCTACACCTTC. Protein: CASRASYGYTF.

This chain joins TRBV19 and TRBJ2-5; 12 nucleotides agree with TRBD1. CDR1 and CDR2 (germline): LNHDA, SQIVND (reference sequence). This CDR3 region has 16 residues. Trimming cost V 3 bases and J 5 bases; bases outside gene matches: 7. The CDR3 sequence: CASSIAGTGGRETQYF. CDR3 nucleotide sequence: TGTGCCAGTAGTATCGCCGGGACAGGGGGCCGTGAGACCCAGTACTTC.

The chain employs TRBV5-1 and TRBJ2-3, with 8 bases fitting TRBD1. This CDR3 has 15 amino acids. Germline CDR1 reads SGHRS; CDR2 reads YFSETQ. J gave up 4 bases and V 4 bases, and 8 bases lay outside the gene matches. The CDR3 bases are TGCGCCAGCAGCGTCAGGGGGCAGGGTGCAGATACGCAGTATTTT. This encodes CASSVRGQGADTQYF.

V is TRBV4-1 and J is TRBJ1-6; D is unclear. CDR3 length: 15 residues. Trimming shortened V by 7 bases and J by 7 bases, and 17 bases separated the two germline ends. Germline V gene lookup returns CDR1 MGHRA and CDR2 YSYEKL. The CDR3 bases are TGCGCCAGCACCCACTTGGGCAGGAAGAATTCACCCCTCCACTTT. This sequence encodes CASTHLGRKNSPLHF.

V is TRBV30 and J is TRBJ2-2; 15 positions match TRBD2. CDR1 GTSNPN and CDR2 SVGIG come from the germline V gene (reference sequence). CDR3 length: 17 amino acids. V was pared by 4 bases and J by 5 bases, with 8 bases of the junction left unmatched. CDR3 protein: CAWTWTSGRARTGELFF. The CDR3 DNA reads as TGTGCCTGGACTTGGACTAGCGGGAGGGCCCGGACCGGGGAGCTGTTTTTT.

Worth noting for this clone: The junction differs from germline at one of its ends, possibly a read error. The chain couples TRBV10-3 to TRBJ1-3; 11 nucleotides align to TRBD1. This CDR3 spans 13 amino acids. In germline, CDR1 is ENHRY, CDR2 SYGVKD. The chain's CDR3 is CAISPSDRGLRGF. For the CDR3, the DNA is TGTGCCATCTCCCCCTCGGACAGGGGGCTCCGCGGGTTT.

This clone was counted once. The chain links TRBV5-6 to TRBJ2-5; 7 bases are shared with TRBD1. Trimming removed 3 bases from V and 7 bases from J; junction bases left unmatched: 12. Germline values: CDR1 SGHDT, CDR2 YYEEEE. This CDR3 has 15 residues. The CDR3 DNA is TGTGCCAGCAGCTCGGTGACAGGGATTGAAGGGACCCAGTACTTC. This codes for CASSSVTGIEGTQYF.

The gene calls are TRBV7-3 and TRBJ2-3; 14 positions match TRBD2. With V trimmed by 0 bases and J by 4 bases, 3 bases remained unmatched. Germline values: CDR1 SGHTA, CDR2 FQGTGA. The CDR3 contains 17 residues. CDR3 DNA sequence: TGTGCCAGCAGCTTAACAATGACTAGCGGGGGGGCAGATACGCAGTATTTT. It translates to CASSLTMTSGGADTQYF.

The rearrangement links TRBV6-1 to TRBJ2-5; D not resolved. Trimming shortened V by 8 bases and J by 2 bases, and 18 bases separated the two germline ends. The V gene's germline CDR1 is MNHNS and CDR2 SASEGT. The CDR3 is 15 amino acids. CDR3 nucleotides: TGTGCCAGCGGGCAGAACAGCTTACTTCAAGAGACCCAGTACTTC. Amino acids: CASGQNSLLQETQYF.

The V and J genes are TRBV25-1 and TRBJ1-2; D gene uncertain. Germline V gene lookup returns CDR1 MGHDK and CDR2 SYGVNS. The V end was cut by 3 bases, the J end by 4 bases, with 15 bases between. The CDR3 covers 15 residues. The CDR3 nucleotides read TGTGCCAGCAGTGATCATACACGTACGGGCTATGGCTACACCTTC. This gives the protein CASSDHTRTGYGYTF.

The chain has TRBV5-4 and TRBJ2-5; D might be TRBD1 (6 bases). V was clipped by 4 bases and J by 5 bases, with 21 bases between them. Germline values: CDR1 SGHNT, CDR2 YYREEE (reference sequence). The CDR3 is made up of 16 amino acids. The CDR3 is CASSRAIQGKGETQYF. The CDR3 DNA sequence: TGTGCCAGCAGCCGAGCTATACAGGGAAAGGGGGAGACCCAGTACTTC.

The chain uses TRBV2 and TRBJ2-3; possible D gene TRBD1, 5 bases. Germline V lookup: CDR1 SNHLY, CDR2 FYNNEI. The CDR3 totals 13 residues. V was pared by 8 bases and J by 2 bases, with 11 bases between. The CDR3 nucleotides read TGTGCCAGCCACAGGACCCTCACAGATACGCAGTATTTT. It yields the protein CASHRTLTDTQYF. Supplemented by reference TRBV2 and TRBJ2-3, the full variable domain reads EPEVTQTPSHQVTQMGQEVILRCVPISNHLYFYWYRQILGQKVEFLVSFYNNEISEKSEIFDDQFSVERPDGSNFTLKIRSTKLEDSAMYFCASHRTLTDTQYFGPGTRLTVL.